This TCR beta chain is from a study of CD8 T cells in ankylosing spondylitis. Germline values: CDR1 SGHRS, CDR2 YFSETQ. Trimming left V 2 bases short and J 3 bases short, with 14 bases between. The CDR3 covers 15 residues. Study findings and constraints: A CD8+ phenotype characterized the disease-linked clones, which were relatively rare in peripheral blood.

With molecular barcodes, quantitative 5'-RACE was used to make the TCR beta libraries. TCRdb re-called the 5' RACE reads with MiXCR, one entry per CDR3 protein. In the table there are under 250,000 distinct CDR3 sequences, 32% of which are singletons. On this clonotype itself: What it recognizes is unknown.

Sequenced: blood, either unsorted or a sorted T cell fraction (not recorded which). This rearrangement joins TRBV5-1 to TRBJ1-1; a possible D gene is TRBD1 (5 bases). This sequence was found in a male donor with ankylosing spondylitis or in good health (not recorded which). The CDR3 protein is CASSLLVGGDTEAFF. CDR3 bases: TGCGCCAGCAGCTTACTCGTCGGAGGGGACACTGAAGCTTTCTTT.